The 31 T cell receptor beta chains given below trace back to one sample, sequenced in a study of blood T cell repertoires in COVID-19. The table came from immunoSEQ multiplex PCR; TCRdb's copy has only in-frame clones and leaves some out. Of some 110,000 clones in the sample, roughly four fifths were seen once. Sequenced input: peripheral blood. Receptors originate from a woman in her seventies with acute or convalescent COVID-19.

The chain carries TRBV24-1 and TRBJ2-1, with TRBD2 matching 7 bases. V lost 7 bases to trimming and J lost 8 bases; unmatched junction nucleotides: 13. This CDR3 spans 15 amino acids. Germline V gives CDR1 KGHDR, CDR2 SFDVKD. DNA for the CDR3: TGTGCCACCAGCACTGGGGGGGGTTCGGTCGATGAGCAGTTCTTC. Amino acid sequence: CATSTGGGSVDEQFF.

The count of this clone is one. Different DNA sequences within this sample yield the same CDR3. The chain is built from TRBV4-2 and TRBJ1-1; D possibly corresponds to TRBD1 (5 bases). V shed 1 base and J shed 1 base, with 10 bases lying between them. This CDR3 contains 15 residues. The V gene's germline CDR1 is LGHNA and CDR2 YNFKEQ. CDR3 sequence: CASSQGPGGNTEAFF. The CDR3 coding sequence is TGTGCCAGCAGCCAAGGACCCGGGGGGAACACTGAAGCTTTCTTT.

This clone was seen a single time. The rearrangement joins TRBV19 to TRBJ1-5; TRBD1 matches 8 bases. Trimming removed 8 bases from V and 2 bases from J; junction bases left unmatched: 5. Germline V gene lookup returns CDR1 LNHDA and CDR2 SQIVND (reference sequence). The CDR3 is 14 amino acids. CDR3 residues: CASVPGQGNQPQHF. In DNA form, the CDR3 reads TGTGCCAGTGTACCGGGACAGGGCAATCAGCCCCAGCATTTT.

The rearrangement uses TRBV3-1 (or the pseudogene TRBV3-2) and TRBJ2-7; a weak D match, TRBD2 (7 bases). V dropped 3 bases and J dropped 5 bases, with 23 bases sitting between them. CDR1 and CDR2 from the germline V gene are LGHDT and YNNKEL (reference sequence). This CDR3 has 17 residues. DNA for the CDR3: TGTGCCAGCAGCCAGCCAGCTGGCGGGGGCTGTCTACACGAGCAGTACGTC. Translation: CASSQPAGGGCLHEQYV.

This sequence joins TRBV2 and TRBJ2-3; 9 positions agree with TRBD2. Trimming took 8 bases from V and 2 from J; bases not matched to a gene: 8. Germline CDR1 reads SNHLY; CDR2 reads FYNNEI. The CDR3 is made up of 15 amino acids. The CDR3 DNA reads TGTGCCAGCGGCGGGGGGACTAGCTCCACAGATACGCAGTATTTT. Its protein product is CASGGGTSSTDTQYF.

The chain joins TRBV6-6 to TRBJ2-2, with D possibly being TRBD1 (6 bases). The V and J ends lost 11 bases and 4 bases respectively, with 11 bases between them. Germline loops: CDR1 MNHNY, CDR2 SVGAGI (reference sequence). The CDR3 covers 12 residues. The CDR3: CAGGQFTGELFF. Here the CDR3 DNA reads TGTGCCGGCGGACAGTTCACCGGGGAGCTGTTTTTT.

In this sample, this clone turned up a few times. The chain couples TRBV30 to TRBJ1-1; D gene unclear. CDR1 and CDR2 (germline): GTSNPN, SVGIG (reference sequence). The CDR3 totals 13 residues. The V end lost 1 base, the J end lost 11 bases, and 17 bases lay between the germline ends. Here the CDR3 reads CAWSAGSPRRAFF. CDR3 sequence (DNA): TGTGCCTGGAGTGCTGGGAGCCCCCGGAGGGCTTTCTTT.

The rearrangement uses TRBV19 and TRBJ1-4; TRBD1 matches 10 bases. Germline V gene data show CDR1 as LNHDA and CDR2 as SQIVND (reference sequence). The CDR3 totals 15 residues. J gave up 8 bases and V 1 base, and 4 bases lay outside the gene matches. In DNA form, the CDR3 reads TGTGCCAGTAGTATAGTAGGACAGGGGGGCGAAAAACTGTTTTTT. It translates to CASSIVGQGGEKLFF.

The chain is built from TRBV2 and TRBJ2-1; TRBD2 matches at 9 bases. This CDR3 comprises 15 residues. CDR1 SNHLY and CDR2 FYNNEI come from the germline V gene. V shed 3 bases and J 9 bases; nucleotides not matched to a gene: 9. CDR3 nucleotides: TGTGCCAGCAGTGACCACGCGGGGGGGAAAGGTGAGCAGTTCTTC. Translating it yields CASSDHAGGKGEQFF.

The chain employs TRBV2 and TRBJ2-7; no clear D gene. Germline V gene lookup returns CDR1 SNHLY and CDR2 FYNNEI. V lost 7 bases to trimming and J lost 6 bases, with 13 bases between them. The CDR3 runs to 12 residues. The CDR3 DNA is TGTGCCAGCATTAGGAGCCGACCCGAGCAGTACTTC. It is translated as CASIRSRPEQYF.

This chain joins TRBV11-3 and TRBJ1-2; D ambiguous. CDR3 length: 13 amino acids. Trimming cost V 3 bases and J 0 bases, with 5 bases left between them. CDR1 and CDR2 (germline): SGHNT, YENEEA. CDR3: CASSFSTNYGYTF. CDR3 nucleotides: TGTGCCAGCAGCTTTAGCACTAACTATGGCTACACCTTC. The full variable domain, completed using reference TRBV11-3 and TRBJ1-2, is EAGVVQSPRYKIIEKKQPVAFWCNPISGHNTLYWYLQNLGQGPELLIRYENEEAVDDSQLPKDRFSAERLKGVDSTLKIQPAELGDSAVYLCASSFSTNYGYTFGSGTRLTVV.

The chain carries TRBV4-3 and TRBJ2-3, with a possible D match to TRBD2 (6 bases). This CDR3 has 17 residues. The V gene lost 0 bases and the J gene lost 1 base, with 14 bases spanning the gap. The germline gives CDR1 LGHNA, CDR2 YSLEER. Here the CDR3 reads CASSQELGDSRTDTQYF. The CDR3 region has the DNA TGCGCCAGCAGCCAAGAGTTAGGGGACTCCCGCACAGATACGCAGTATTTT.

The chain employs TRBV13 and TRBJ2-1; TRBD2 agrees at 8 bases. The V gene end was trimmed by 2 bases and the J gene end by 5 bases; junction bases not matched to a gene: 2. The V gene's germline CDR1 is PRHDT and CDR2 FYEKMQ (reference sequence). The CDR3 sequence is 14 residues long. The CDR3 region is CASSLTGGHNEQFF. The CDR3, as DNA: TGTGCCAGCAGCTTAACGGGGGGGCACAATGAGCAGTTCTTC. The full variable domain, its missing parts supplied by reference TRBV13 and TRBJ2-1, is AAGVIQSPRHLIKEKRETATLKCYPIPRHDTVYWYQQGPGQDPQFLISFYEKMQSDKGSIPDRFSAQQFSDYHSELNMSSLELGDSALYFCASSLTGGHNEQFFGPGTRLTVL.

V gene TRBV29-1 combines with J gene TRBJ1-2; tentatively, D is TRBD1 (6 bases). The ends were cut back, 4 bases at V and 8 bases at J, with 17 bases in the middle. Germline V gives CDR1 SQVTM, CDR2 ANQGSEA. This CDR3 contains 13 residues. In DNA, the CDR3 is TGCAGCGTTGTCCTCACAGGGCTGATCGGCTACACCTTC. This sequence encodes CSVVLTGLIGYTF. Complete variable domain (other parts from reference TRBV29-1 and TRBJ1-2): SAVISQKPSRDICQRGTSLTIQCQVDSQVTMMFWYRQQPGQSLTLIATANQGSEATYESGFVIDKFPISRPNLTFSTLTVSNMSPEDSSIYLCSVVLTGLIGYTFGSGTRLTVV.

The V call is TRBV7-2, the J call TRBJ2-1; TRBD2 is a possible D gene (5 bases). CDR1 is SGHTA and CDR2 is FQGNSA in the germline V gene. The V and J ends lost 5 bases and 5 bases respectively, with 22 bases between them. The CDR3 is 17 residues long. The CDR3 spells CASSPVGVVTLNNEQFF. DNA for the CDR3: TGTGCCAGCAGCCCCGTCGGGGTGGTGACACTCAACAATGAGCAGTTCTTC.

The chain combines TRBV4-3 with TRBJ2-5; the D is unclear. The CDR3 has 12 amino acids. The germline CDR1 and CDR2 sequences are LGHNA and YSLEER. Trimming shortened V by 0 bases and J by 7 bases, and 6 bases separated the two germline ends. The CDR3 DNA is TGCGCCAGCAGCCAAGAGAGTGGGACCCAGTACTTC. Protein sequence: CASSQESGTQYF.

The chain is built from TRBV6-1 and TRBJ2-7; no clear D. Trimming removed 3 bases from V and 3 bases from J, with 12 bases in between. The CDR3 has 14 residues. Germline V lookup: CDR1 MNHNS, CDR2 SASEGT. CDR3: CASSDYSQLYEQYV. The CDR3 DNA sequence: TGTGCCAGCAGTGATTACAGTCAGCTCTACGAGCAGTACGTC.

The gene calls are TRBV30 and TRBJ2-5; maybe TRBD1 (6 bases). V lost 4 bases and J lost 5, with 23 bases in between. This CDR3 is built from 16 residues. Germline assignment: CDR1 GTSNPN and CDR2 SVGIG (reference sequence). The DNA of the CDR3 is TGTGCCTGGAACCGCCAGGGGTCGGGGACGGGGGAGACCCAGTACTTC. Translation gives CAWNRQGSGTGETQYF.

The chain combines TRBV7-2 with TRBJ2-7; TRBD2 agrees at 7 bases. This CDR3 is 15 amino acids long. Germline V gives CDR1 SGHTA, CDR2 FQGNSA. The junction had 10 bases not matched to a gene; V was cut back by 8 bases and J by 0 bases. The CDR3 here is CASSLWGGSSYEQYF. The CDR3 DNA follows: TGTGCCAGCTCCCTTTGGGGGGGTAGCTCCTACGAGCAGTACTTC.

The chain joins TRBV5-6 to TRBJ2-7; D unclear. CDR1 SGHDT and CDR2 YYEEEE come from the germline V gene. The CDR3 is 12 amino acids. V was cut by 1 base and J by 3 bases, with 5 bases left in between. The CDR3 bases are TGTGCCAGCAGCTTGCGGGTCTACGAGCAGTACGTC. This gives the protein CASSLRVYEQYV.

The chain uses TRBV4-3 and TRBJ1-2, with D perhaps TRBD1 (5 bases). Germline CDR1 reads LGHNA; CDR2 reads YSLEER. This CDR3 comprises 14 residues. Deletions cut 0 bases from V and 3 bases from J, with 8 bases between. The CDR3 here is CASSQEARDYGYTF. The CDR3 DNA reads as TGCGCCAGCAGCCAAGAGGCCAGGGACTATGGCTACACCTTC.

In DNA form, the CDR3 reads TGTGCCAGCAGTTTATCCAGCTATGGCTACACCTTC. Protein: CASSLSSYGYTF. This chain links TRBV12-3 or TRBV12-4 with TRBJ1-2, with D unresolved. The CDR3 covers 12 residues. V shed 2 bases and J shed 4 bases, with 5 bases lying between them.

This clone was seen only a few times. Written as DNA, the CDR3 is TGTGCCAGCAGCAGCAGGGACTATGAAGGCTACACCTTC. Translated, it gives CASSSRDYEGYTF. V usage is TRBV5-6 and J usage is TRBJ1-2; possible D gene TRBD1, 5 bases. The CDR3 is 13 residues long. Germline V gene sequence: CDR1 SGHDT, CDR2 YYEEEE. V lost 4 bases and J lost 8, with 15 bases in between.

The chain employs TRBV7-2 and TRBJ2-3, with no clear D. There are 12 residues in the CDR3. Germline values: CDR1 SGHTA, CDR2 FQGNSA. Trimming left V 6 bases short and J 0 bases short, with 4 bases between. Here the CDR3 DNA reads TGTGCCAGCAGGACTAGCACAGATACGCAGTATTTT. The encoded protein is CASRTSTDTQYF.

This chain links TRBV5-4 with TRBJ1-1; D may be TRBD1 (6 bases). The CDR3 has 13 residues. V lost 2 bases and J 2 bases, leaving 7 bases between the germline ends. Germline V gene sequence: CDR1 SGHNT, CDR2 YYREEE (reference sequence). Here the CDR3 reads CASSLGGNTEAFF. In nucleotides, the CDR3 is TGTGCCAGCAGCTTAGGGGGAAACACTGAAGCTTTCTTT. Full variable domain (outside the CDR3, taken from reference TRBV5-4 and TRBJ1-1): ETGVTQSPTHLIKTRGQQVTLRCSSQSGHNTVSWYQQALGQGPQFIFQYYREEENGRGNFPPRFSGLQFPNYSSELNVNALELDDSALYLCASSLGGNTEAFFGQGTRLTVV.

The rearrangement uses TRBV14 and TRBJ1-4; 11 nucleotides line up with TRBD1. Unmatched junction bases numbered 11, after V lost 4 bases and J lost 7 bases. Germline loops: CDR1 SGHDN, CDR2 FVKESK. There are 17 residues in the CDR3. CDR3 sequence (DNA): TGTGCCAGCAGCCTTGGACAGGGGGCCTGGAGTGGTGAAAAACTGTTTTTT. The encoded protein is CASSLGQGAWSGEKLFF. The full variable domain, with the rest looked up from reference TRBV14 and TRBJ1-4, is EAGVTQFPSHSVIEKGQTVTLRCDPISGHDNLYWYRRVMGKEIKFLLHFVKESKQDESGMPNNRFLAERTGGTYSTLKVQPAELEDSGVYFCASSLGQGAWSGEKLFFGSGTQLSVL.

The chain carries TRBV12-3 or TRBV12-4 and TRBJ1-5, with D perhaps matching TRBD1 (5 bases). V was pared by 5 bases and J by 6 bases, with 11 bases between. The length of the CDR3 is 13 residues. CDR3 amino acids: CASSQTATQPQHF. Written as DNA, the CDR3 is TGTGCCAGCAGTCAGACAGCGACTCAGCCCCAGCATTTT.

The gene calls are TRBV24-1 and TRBJ1-5; a weak D match, TRBD1 (5 bases). The germline CDR1 and CDR2 sequences are KGHDR and SFDVKD. V was clipped by 0 bases and J by 9 bases, with 17 bases between them. This CDR3 contains 16 residues. CDR3 bases: TGTGCCACCAGTGATTTGATGGACGGTGACGGGGGGCCCCAGCATTTT. This gives the protein CATSDLMDGDGGPQHF.

This clone was detected a few times. Other DNA sequences within the sample encode an identical CDR3. This chain links TRBV5-1 with TRBJ2-2; TRBD1 agrees at 7 bases. The CDR3 covers 14 residues. V trimming: 0 bases; J trimming: 6 bases; junction bases outside the gene matches: 2. Germline loops: CDR1 SGHRS, CDR2 YFSETQ. Here the CDR3 reads CASSLGQGAGELFF. The CDR3 DNA follows: TGCGCCAGCAGCTTGGGTCAGGGGGCCGGGGAGCTGTTTTTT.

The genes are TRBV29-1 and TRBJ2-5; 7 positions agree with TRBD1. The junction had 10 bases not matched to a gene; V was cut back by 7 bases and J by 5 bases. The CDR3 runs 13 residues. Germline CDR1 reads SQVTM; CDR2 reads ANQGSEA. CDR3 DNA sequence: TGCAGCGCCTCGACAGGGTTTGGCGAGACCCAGTACTTC. Residues: CSASTGFGETQYF.

The chain carries TRBV4-2 and TRBJ1-2; 7 bases agree with TRBD1. Germline V gene data show CDR1 as LGHNA and CDR2 as YNFKEQ. The CDR3 consists of 15 residues. V was pared by 1 base and J by 4 bases, with 6 bases of the junction left unmatched. CDR3 amino acids: CASSQGNRGGYGYTF. CDR3 DNA: TGTGCCAGCAGCCAAGGGAACAGGGGTGGCTATGGCTACACCTTC.